This T cell receptor beta chain was sequenced during a study of blood T cell repertoires in COVID-19. Turning to the study itself: Spain, Italy and the United States supplied samples that represented acute and convalescent COVID-19.

Trimming cost V 0 bases and J 5 bases; bases outside gene matches: 7. The CDR3 sequence is 17 residues long. In germline, CDR1 is SGHRS, CDR2 YFSETQ. Per the original methods: From reference gene primer amplification, estimates of nucleated cell counts were derived. Only in-frame clones appear in the TCRdb table, and some are missing; sequencing was by immunoSEQ multiplex PCR. That table gives V, J and clone size, and the DNA gave D and trimming. The sample has roughly 71,000 clones, 80% seen once. The rearrangement joins TRBV5-1 to TRBJ2-1, with 11 bases that match TRBD2. The clonotype originates from an older man who had recovered from COVID-19. The sequenced sample was peripheral blood. CDR3 coding DNA: TGCGCCAGCAGCTTGGTCGGCGGGACTAGCGGACACAATGAGCAGTTCTTC. Its protein product is CASSLVGGTSGHNEQFF.